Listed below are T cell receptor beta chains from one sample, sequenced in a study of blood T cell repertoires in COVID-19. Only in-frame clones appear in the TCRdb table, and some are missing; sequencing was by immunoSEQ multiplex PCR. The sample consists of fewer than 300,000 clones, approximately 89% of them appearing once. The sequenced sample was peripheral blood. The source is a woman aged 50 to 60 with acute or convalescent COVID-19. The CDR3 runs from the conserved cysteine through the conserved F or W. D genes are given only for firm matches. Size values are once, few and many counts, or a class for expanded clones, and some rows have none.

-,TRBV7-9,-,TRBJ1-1,TGTGCCAGCAGCTTAGTGGGGGGGATCACTGAAGCTTTCTTT,CASSLVGGITEAFF
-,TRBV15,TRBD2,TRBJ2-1,TGTGCCACCAGCAGTTTTGAGGGAACCCTAGCGGGAGGGCCTAATGAGCAGTTCTTC,CATSSFEGTLAGGPNEQFF
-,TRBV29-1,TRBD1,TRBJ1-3,TGCAGCGTCCCCCGGGACAGGGACTCTGGAAACACCATATATTTT,CSVPRDRDSGNTIYF
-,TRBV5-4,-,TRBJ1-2,TGTGCCAGCAGCGCCGAGGCAGGGGATCGCCTTGGCTACACCTTC,CASSAEAGDRLGYTF
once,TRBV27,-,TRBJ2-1,TGTGCCAGCAGTTCCAGGGCTCGGTCCTACAATGAGCAGTTCTTC,CASSSRARSYNEQFF
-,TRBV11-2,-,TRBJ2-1,TGTGCCAGCAGCACCATCAACAGGGAAGTTCCCAATGAGCAGTTCTTC,CASSTINREVPNEQFF
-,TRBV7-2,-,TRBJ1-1,TGTGCCAGCAGCACAAGGAGCGTGGACACTGAAGCTTTCTTT,CASSTRSVDTEAFF
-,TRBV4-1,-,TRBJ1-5,TGCGCCAGCAGCCAAGATGCGGCCATGAGGGGCAATCAGCCCCAGCATTTT,CASSQDAAMRGNQPQHF
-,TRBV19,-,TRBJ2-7,TGTGCCAGTAGTATTATCGGGGGTTACGAGCAGTACTTC,CASSIIGGYEQYF
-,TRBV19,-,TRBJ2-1,TGTGCCAGTAGTATATCAGAGGCAAGGGAGCAGTTCTTC,CASSISEAREQFF
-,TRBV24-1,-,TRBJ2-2,TGTGCCACCAGTGATACACACAGAAACACCGGGGAGCTGTTTTTT,CATSDTHRNTGELFF
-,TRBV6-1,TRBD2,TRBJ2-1,TGTGCCAGCAGTGAGCCGGGACTAGCGCGCAATGAGCAGTTCTTC,CASSEPGLARNEQFF
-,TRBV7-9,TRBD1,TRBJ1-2,TGTGCCAGCAGCTTGGGGCAGGGGGCTTTCTATGGCTACACCTTC,CASSLGQGAFYGYTF
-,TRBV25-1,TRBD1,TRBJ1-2,TGTGCCAGCAGTGCCCAGGGGGTATATGGCTACACCTTC,CASSAQGVYGYTF
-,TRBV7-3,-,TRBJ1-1,TGTGCCAGCAGCTTAACGGGTCCAGGGAAGCACACTGAAGCTTTCTTT,CASSLTGPGKHTEAFF
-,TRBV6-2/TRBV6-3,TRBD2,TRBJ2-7,TGTGCCAGCAGTTACTCGGGACGGGGAGGGGACTACGAGCAGTACTTC,CASSYSGRGGDYEQYF
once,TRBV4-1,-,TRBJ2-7,TGCGCCAGCAGCCGACTACGCCTTGGACTCGACGAGCAGTACTTC,CASSRLRLGLDEQYF
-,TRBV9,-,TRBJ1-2,TGTGCCAGCAGCGTAGCTCCTGAGGCTAGCTACACCTTC,CASSVAPEASYTF
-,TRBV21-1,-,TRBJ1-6,TGTGCCAGGAAGAGCCGTTCACCCCTCCACTTT,CARKSRSPLHF
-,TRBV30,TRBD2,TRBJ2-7,TGTGCCTGGAGTGTAGCGGGAGGTGTCGAGCAGTACTTC,CAWSVAGGVEQYF
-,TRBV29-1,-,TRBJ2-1,TGCAGCGCCGACCCAGGGGTCAATGAGCAGTTCTTC,CSADPGVNEQFF
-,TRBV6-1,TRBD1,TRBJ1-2,TGTGCCAGCAGTGAACCGGGACAGGGTGTATTGGGCTATGGCTACACCTTC,CASSEPGQGVLGYGYTF
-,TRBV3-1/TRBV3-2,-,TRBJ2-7,TGTGCCAGCAGCCAAGATCACCCCCCGTTACATTACGAGCAGTACTTC,CASSQDHPPLHYEQYF
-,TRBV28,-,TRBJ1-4,TGTGCCAGCAGTTCGCGGACAGAGAGTAATGAAAAACTGTTTTTT,CASSSRTESNEKLFF
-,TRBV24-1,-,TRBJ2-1,TGTGCCACCAGACCGGGGACAAACAATGAGCAGTTCTTC,CATRPGTNNEQFF
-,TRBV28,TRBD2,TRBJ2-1,TGTGCCAGCAGGCTTTTTGGTAGACTAGCGGGAGGGCCTCGGAATGAGCAGTTCTTC,CASRLFGRLAGGPRNEQFF
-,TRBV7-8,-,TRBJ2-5,TGTGCCAGCAGCTTAGGTCGGGGGGCGAAGGCTCCCGCCTTAGAGACCCAGTACTTC,CASSLGRGAKAPALETQYF
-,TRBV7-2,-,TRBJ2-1,TGTGCCAGCAGCTTCAAGGGGAACCCTGAGCAGTTCTTC,CASSFKGNPEQFF